This T cell receptor beta chain was obtained from a study of response to subunit inactivated influenza vaccine. Points from the study as a whole: Few additional T cells are recruited per seasonal influenza vaccination, authors suggested.

Germline values: CDR1 SGHTA, CDR2 FQGNSA. CDR3 size: 13 residues. The V and J ends lost 0 bases and 10 bases respectively, with 10 bases between them. Each CDR3 protein gets one entry after TCRdb re-called the RT-PCR reads with MiXCR. The sample records under 950,000 distinct CDR3 sequences, 21% being singletons. This clonotype was seen more than once but under ten times. As yet, its antigen is unknown. This sequence joins TRBV7-2 and TRBJ2-1; tentatively, D is TRBD2 (5 bases). The sample in question was PBMCs from blood, obtained around 5 days after vaccination. This receptor was identified in a man in his fifties or sixties who received an inactivated influenza vaccine. The CDR3 nucleotides are TGTGCCAGCAGCTTAGCATCTAGCCGGGAGCAGTTCTTC. Its translation: CASSLASSREQFF.